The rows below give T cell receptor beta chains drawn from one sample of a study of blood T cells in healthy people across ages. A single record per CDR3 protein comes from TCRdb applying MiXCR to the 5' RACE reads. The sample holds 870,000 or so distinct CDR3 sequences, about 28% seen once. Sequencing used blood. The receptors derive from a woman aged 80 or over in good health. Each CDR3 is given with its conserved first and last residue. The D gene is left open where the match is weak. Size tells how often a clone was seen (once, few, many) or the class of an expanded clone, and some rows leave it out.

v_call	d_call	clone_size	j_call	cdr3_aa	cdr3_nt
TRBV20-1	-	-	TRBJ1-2	CSARDEHIKNGYTF	TGCAGTGCTAGAGATGAACATATAAAAAATGGCTACACCTTC
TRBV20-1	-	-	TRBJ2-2	CSARDNGVVTGELFF	TGCAGTGCTAGAGATAATGGGGTGGTCACCGGGGAGCTGTTTTTT
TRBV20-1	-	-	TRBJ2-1	CSASLGTAYNEQFF	TGCAGTGCTAGCTTGGGGACCGCCTACAATGAGCAGTTCTTC
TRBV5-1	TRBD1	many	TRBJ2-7	CASSLRTGTGTGEQYF	TGCGCCAGCAGCTTGCGCACCGGGACAGGGACCGGCGAGCAGTACTTC
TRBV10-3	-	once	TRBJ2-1	CAISESARGLYNEQFF	TGTGCCATCAGTGAGTCCGCCAGGGGTCTCTACAATGAGCAGTTCTTC
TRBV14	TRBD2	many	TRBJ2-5	CASRSGGETQYF	TGTGCCAGCCGTAGCGGGGGAGAGACCCAGTACTTC
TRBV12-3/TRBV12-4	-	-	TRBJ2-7	CASSFGLRNEQYF	TGTGCCAGCAGTTTTGGACTGCGCAATGAGCAGTACTTC
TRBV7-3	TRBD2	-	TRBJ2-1	CASSLRTSGYNEQFF	TGTGCCAGCAGCTTAAGGACTAGCGGATACAATGAGCAGTTCTTC
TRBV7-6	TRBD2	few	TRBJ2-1	CASSLVGSGVSYNEQFF	TGTGCCAGCAGCTTAGTAGGTAGCGGGGTCTCCTACAATGAGCAGTTCTTC
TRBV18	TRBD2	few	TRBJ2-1	CASSPPGLAVTNEQFF	TGTGCCAGCTCACCACCGGGACTAGCGGTTACCAATGAGCAGTTCTTC
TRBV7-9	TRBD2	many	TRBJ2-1	CASSPSLAGIYNEQFF	TGTGCCAGCAGCCCCTCACTAGCGGGGATTTACAATGAGCAGTTCTTC
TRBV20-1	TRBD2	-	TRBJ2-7	CSASSGSPYNEQYF	TGCAGTGCTTCTAGCGGGAGCCCCTACAATGAGCAGTACTTC
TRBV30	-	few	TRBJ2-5	CAWSVQYQETQYF	TGTGCCTGGAGTGTACAGTACCAAGAGACCCAGTACTTC
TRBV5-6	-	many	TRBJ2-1	CASSPGGVKNEQFF	TGTGCCAGCAGCCCTGGTGGGGTGAAGAATGAGCAGTTCTTC
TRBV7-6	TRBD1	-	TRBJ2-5	CASSRGQGRETQYF	TGTGCCAGCAGCAGGGGACAGGGAAGGGAGACCCAGTACTTC
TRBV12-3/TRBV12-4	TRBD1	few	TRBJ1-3	CASRGQGAGNTIYF	TGTGCCAGCAGGGGACAGGGGGCTGGAAACACCATATATTTT
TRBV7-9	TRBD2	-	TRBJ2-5	CASSSPPSGGDETQYF	TGTGCCAGCAGCTCCCCCCCTAGCGGGGGGGATGAGACCCAGTACTTC